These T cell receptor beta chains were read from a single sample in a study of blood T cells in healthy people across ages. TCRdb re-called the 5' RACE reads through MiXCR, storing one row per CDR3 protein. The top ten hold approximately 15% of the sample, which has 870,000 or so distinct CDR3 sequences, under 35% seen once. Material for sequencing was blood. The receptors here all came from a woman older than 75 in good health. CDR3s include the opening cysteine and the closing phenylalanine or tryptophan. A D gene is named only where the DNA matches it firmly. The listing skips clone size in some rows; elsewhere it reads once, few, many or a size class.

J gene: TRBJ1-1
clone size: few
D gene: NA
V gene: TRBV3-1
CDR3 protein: CASSRGGVTEAFF
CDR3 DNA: TGTGCCAGCAGCCGAGGGGGAGTCACTGAAGCTTTCTTT

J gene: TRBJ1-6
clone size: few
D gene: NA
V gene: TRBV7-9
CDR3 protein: CASSLVLIGGQGNSPLHF
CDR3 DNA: TGTGCCAGCAGCTTAGTTCTAATCGGAGGGCAGGGTAATTCACCCCTCCACTTT

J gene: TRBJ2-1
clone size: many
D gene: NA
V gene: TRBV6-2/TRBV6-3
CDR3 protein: CASSSNRATLHNEQFF
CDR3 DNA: TGTGCCAGCAGTTCCAACCGGGCCACCCTTCACAATGAGCAGTTCTTC

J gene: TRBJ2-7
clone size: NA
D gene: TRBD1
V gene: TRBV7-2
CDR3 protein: CASSIRQGTTEQYF
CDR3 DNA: TGTGCCAGCAGCATACGACAGGGGACCACCGAGCAGTACTTC

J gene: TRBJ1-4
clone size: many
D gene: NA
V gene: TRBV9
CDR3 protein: CASSPTDGFNEKLFF
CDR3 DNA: TGTGCCAGCAGCCCAACGGACGGGTTTAATGAAAAACTGTTTTTT

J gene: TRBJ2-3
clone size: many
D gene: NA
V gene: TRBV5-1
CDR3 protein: CASSSRSLTDTQYF
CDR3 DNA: TGCGCCAGCAGCAGTCGAAGCTTAACAGATACGCAGTATTTT

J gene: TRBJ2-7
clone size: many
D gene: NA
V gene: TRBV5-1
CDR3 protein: CASSQRITGTSYEQYF
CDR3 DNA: TGCGCCAGCAGCCAAAGGATCACGGGCACCTCCTACGAGCAGTACTTC

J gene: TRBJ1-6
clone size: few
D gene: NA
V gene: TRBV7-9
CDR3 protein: CASSSLRTVTNSPLHF
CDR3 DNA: TGTGCCAGCAGCTCACTCCGGACAGTAACTAATTCACCCCTCCACTTT

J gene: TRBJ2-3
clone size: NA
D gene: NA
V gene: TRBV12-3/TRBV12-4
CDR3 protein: CASRKMIVSTDTQYF
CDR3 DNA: TGTGCCAGCAGAAAAATGATAGTGAGCACAGATACGCAGTATTTT

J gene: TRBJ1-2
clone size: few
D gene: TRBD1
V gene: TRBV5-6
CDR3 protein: CASSSGQVNGYTF
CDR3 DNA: TGTGCCAGCAGCTCGGGACAGGTCAACGGCTACACCTTC

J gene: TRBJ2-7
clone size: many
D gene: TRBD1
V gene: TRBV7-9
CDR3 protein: CASSLAGTVSRYEQYF
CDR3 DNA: TGTGCCAGCAGCTTGGCCGGGACAGTGTCTCGCTACGAGCAGTACTTC

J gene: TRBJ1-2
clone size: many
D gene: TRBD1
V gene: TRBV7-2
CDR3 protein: CASSPQGTGGYGYTF
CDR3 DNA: TGTGCCAGCAGCCCCCAGGGGACAGGGGGATATGGCTACACCTTC

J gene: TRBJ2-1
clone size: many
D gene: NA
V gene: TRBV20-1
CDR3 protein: CSAKTGAGNEQFF
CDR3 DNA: TGCAGTGCTAAGACGGGGGCGGGCAATGAGCAGTTCTTC

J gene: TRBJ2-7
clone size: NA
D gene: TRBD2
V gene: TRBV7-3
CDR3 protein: CASSPGTSGDYEQYF
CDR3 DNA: TGTGCCAGCAGCCCCGGGACTAGCGGGGACTACGAGCAGTACTTC

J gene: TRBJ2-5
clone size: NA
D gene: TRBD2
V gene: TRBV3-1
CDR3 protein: CASSPKGPREANRRETQYF
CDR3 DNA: TGTGCCAGCAGCCCAAAGGGTCCCCGGGAGGCCAACAGGAGGGAGACCCAGTACTTC

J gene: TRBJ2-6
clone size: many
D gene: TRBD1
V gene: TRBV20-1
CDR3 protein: CSAHTRDSRSGANVLTF
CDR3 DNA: TGCAGTGCACACACCCGGGACAGCCGCTCTGGGGCCAACGTCCTGACTTTC

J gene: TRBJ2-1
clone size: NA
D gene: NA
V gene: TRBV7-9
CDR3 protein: CVSMGPGSEQFF
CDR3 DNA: TGTGTCAGCATGGGACCGGGGAGTGAGCAGTTCTTC

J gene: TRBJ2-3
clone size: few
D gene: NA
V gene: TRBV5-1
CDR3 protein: CASSLEGISDTQYF
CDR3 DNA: TGCGCCAGCAGCTTGGAGGGGATCTCGGATACGCAGTATTTT

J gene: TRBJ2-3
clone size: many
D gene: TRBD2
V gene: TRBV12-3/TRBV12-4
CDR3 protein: CASSFPVTAGGISDTQYF
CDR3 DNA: TGTGCCAGCAGTTTTCCAGTCACGGCGGGGGGGATTTCGGATACGCAGTATTTT

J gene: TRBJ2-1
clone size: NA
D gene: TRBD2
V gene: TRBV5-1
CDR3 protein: CASTASGSYNEQFF
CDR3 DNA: TGCGCCAGCACCGCTAGCGGTAGCTACAATGAGCAGTTCTTC